The 23 T cell receptor beta chains below all came from one sample that was sequenced in a study of blood T cell repertoires in COVID-19. Using immunoSEQ multiplex PCR, the repertoire was profiled, and TCRdb retains in-frame clones only, with some absent. The sample has over 350,000 clones; about 89% are singletons. The sequenced sample consisted of peripheral blood. The receptors derive from a woman aged 25 to 45 with acute or convalescent COVID-19.

V is TRBV12-2 and J is TRBJ2-7; TRBD1 is the table's D call, not checked against the DNA. TRBV12-2 is shown as a pseudogene. The CDR3 contains 14 residues. The CDR3 sequence is CASRLEQDPPEQYF. CDR3 DNA: TGTGCAAGTCGCTTAGAACAGGACCCTCCCGAGCAGTACTTC.

The CDR3, as DNA: TGTGCCAGCAGCCGACTCACAGGCGTCCAAGAGACCCAGTACTTC. Residues: CASSRLTGVQETQYF. The rearrangement uses TRBV28 and TRBJ2-5; tentative D call: TRBD1 (5 bases). The germline CDR1 and CDR2 sequences are MDHEN and SYDVKM. This CDR3 region has 15 residues. Trimming cost V 6 bases and J 1 base, with 15 bases left between them.

This clone was seen only once. The chain uses TRBV15 and TRBJ2-5; 8 bases are shared with TRBD1. CDR1 is LNHNV, CDR2 YYDKDF, per germline (reference sequence). This CDR3 spans 16 amino acids. V trimming: 1 base; J trimming: 1 base; junction bases outside the gene matches: 5. The CDR3 bases are TGTGCCACCAGCAGAGGGGGACAGGCAACCCAAGAGACCCAGTACTTC. Amino acids: CATSRGGQATQETQYF. Using reference TRBV15 and TRBJ2-5 for the parts outside the CDR3, the full variable domain is DAMVIQNPRYQVTQFGKPVTLSCSQTLNHNVMYWYQQKSSQAPKLLFHYYDKDFNNEADTPDNFQSRRPNTSFCFLDIRSPGLGDTAMYLCATSRGGQATQETQYFGPGTRLLVL.

On this clone itself: Different DNA sequences within this sample yield the same CDR3. The chain combines TRBV5-1 with TRBJ2-1; D remains unclear. CDR3 length equals 14 residues. Trimming pared 0 bases from V and 3 bases from J, leaving 7 bases between. Germline values: CDR1 SGHRS, CDR2 YFSETQ. In DNA form, the CDR3 reads TGCGCCAGCAGCTTGGATAGTAGCTACAATGAGCAGTTCTTC. This translates into CASSLDSSYNEQFF. Looking up the rest from reference TRBV5-1 and TRBJ2-1 gives the full variable domain: KAGVTQTPRYLIKTRGQQVTLSCSPISGHRSVSWYQQTPGQGLQFLFEYFSETQRNKGNFPGRFSGRQFSNSRSEMNVSTLELGDSALYLCASSLDSSYNEQFFGPGTRLTVL.

The chain recombines TRBV24-1 with TRBJ2-2; 9 bases are a match to TRBD1. This CDR3 spans 14 amino acids. Germline V gives CDR1 KGHDR, CDR2 SFDVKD. Trimming at V came to 7 bases and at J to 5 bases, leaving 4 bases not matched to a gene. The CDR3 protein is CATRGQGETGELFF. CDR3 in DNA: TGTGCCACCAGGGGACAGGGTGAAACCGGGGAGCTGTTTTTT.

This clone was observed a few times. J is TRBJ1-1 and V is TRBV28, with 8 bases aligning to TRBD1. J was trimmed by 6 bases and V by 5 bases; bases with no gene match: 17. The CDR3 extends over 17 amino acids. CDR1 and CDR2 (germline): MDHEN, SYDVKM. Written as DNA, the CDR3 is TGTGCCAGCAGTGAATTCGGACAGGGCTCGAATATCGCTGAAGCTTTCTTT. Its translation: CASSEFGQGSNIAEAFF.

V gene TRBV2 combines with J gene TRBJ1-5; no firm D call. Germline CDR1 and CDR2: SNHLY and FYNNEI. This CDR3 has 13 amino acids. V lost 4 bases to trimming and J lost 2 bases, with 6 bases between them. The CDR3 here is CASSADRNQPQHF. The CDR3 DNA reads as TGTGCCAGCAGTGCAGATCGCAATCAGCCCCAGCATTTT.

The chain recombines TRBV7-9 with TRBJ2-3; 9 bases are shared with TRBD1. J gave up 5 bases and V 6 bases, and 9 bases lay outside the gene matches. Per the germline V gene, CDR1 is SEHNR and CDR2 is FQNEAQ (reference sequence). CDR3 size: 15 residues. The CDR3 is CASSQDRGIGDTQYF. As DNA, the CDR3 is TGTGCCAGCAGTCAGGACAGGGGTATAGGAGATACGCAGTATTTT. The full variable domain, its missing parts supplied by reference TRBV7-9 and TRBJ2-3, is DTGVSQNPRHKITKRGQNVTFRCDPISEHNRLYWYRQTLGQGPEFLTYFQNEAQLEKSRLLSDRFSAERPKGSFSTLEIQRTEQGDSAMYLCASSQDRGIGDTQYFGPGTRLTVL.

The chain couples TRBV5-1 to TRBJ1-6; 7 positions match TRBD1. The germline CDR1 and CDR2 sequences are SGHRS and YFSETQ. V lost 3 bases to trimming and J lost 10 bases; unmatched junction nucleotides: 7. The CDR3 has 14 amino acids. The CDR3 coding sequence is TGCGCCAGCAGCTCGACAGGGTCAGAATCACCCCTCCACTTT. Its protein is CASSSTGSESPLHF.

The CDR3 DNA reads as TGTGCCAGCAGTTCTGGCTCGGTCCGGAGCCAAGAGACCCAGTACTTC. Translation gives CASSSGSVRSQETQYF. The rearrangement links TRBV4-2 to TRBJ2-5; D not certain. This CDR3 is 16 amino acids long. Germline V CDR1 and CDR2: LGHNA, YNFKEQ. Deletions cut 6 bases from V and 1 base from J, with 18 bases between.

The rearrangement uses TRBV24-1 and TRBJ2-5; no reliable D call. Germline V gene lookup returns CDR1 KGHDR and CDR2 SFDVKD. CDR3 size: 18 residues. V was clipped by 3 bases and J by 2 bases, with 21 bases between them. CDR3: CATSDRRSTPRQQETQYF. CDR3 DNA sequence: TGTGCCACCAGTGATCGCCGGTCAACGCCCCGTCAACAAGAGACCCAGTACTTC.

This chain connects TRBV27 to TRBJ1-5; 9 nucleotides line up with TRBD1. The CDR3 length is 17 residues. The ends lost 3 bases at V and 5 bases at J; junction bases unmatched: 11. Germline CDR1 reads MNHEY; CDR2 reads SMNVEV (reference sequence). CDR3 in amino acids: CASSFSVGTGTYQPQHF. The CDR3 DNA is TGTGCCAGCAGTTTTAGTGTAGGGACAGGGACTTATCAGCCCCAGCATTTT.

The rearrangement links TRBV7-8 to TRBJ2-5, with a tentative D call TRBD1 (7 bases). Deletions cut 6 bases from V and 4 bases from J, with 12 bases between. CDR3 size: 13 residues. In germline, CDR1 is SGHVS, CDR2 FQNEAQ. The CDR3 DNA follows: TGTGCCAGCAGAAGGGGGCGGGGAGAGACCCAGTACTTC. Residues: CASRRGRGETQYF.

The CDR3 DNA follows: TGTGCCAGCAGTTACTCGACAGCCGAATACAATGAGCAGTTCTTC. Protein sequence: CASSYSTAEYNEQFF. This chain links TRBV6-5 with TRBJ2-1, with D possibly being TRBD1 (5 bases). With 0 bases removed from V and 4 bases from J, the gap between germline ends came to 10 bases. CDR1 and CDR2 from the germline V gene are MNHEY and SVGAGI. There are 15 residues in the CDR3.

The CDR3 protein is CASTPWEVGGEDTEAFF. The CDR3 DNA is TGTGCCAGCACTCCTTGGGAGGTGGGGGGGGAGGACACTGAAGCTTTCTTT. The chain carries TRBV28 and TRBJ1-1; D possibly corresponds to TRBD1 (5 bases). This CDR3 contains 17 residues. Trimming stripped 7 bases from V and 3 bases from J, with 24 bases between. Germline V CDR1 and CDR2: MDHEN, SYDVKM. Complete variable domain (other parts from reference TRBV28 and TRBJ1-1): DVKVTQSSRYLVKRTGEKVFLECVQDMDHENMFWYRQDPGLGLRLIYFSYDVKMKEKGDIPEGYSVSREKKERFSLILESASTNQTSMYLCASTPWEVGGEDTEAFFGQGTRLTVV.

The V and J genes are TRBV5-1 and TRBJ2-4, with D perhaps matching TRBD1 (6 bases). Trimming shortened V by 0 bases and J by 5 bases, and 12 bases separated the two germline ends. Germline values: CDR1 SGHRS, CDR2 YFSETQ. The CDR3 has 15 amino acids. CDR3 region: CASSLEPGAQNIQYF. CDR3 bases: TGCGCCAGCAGCTTGGAACCAGGGGCTCAAAACATTCAGTACTTC.

This clone has more than one count but fewer than ten. The J gene is TRBJ2-5, the V gene TRBV24-1; possibly TRBD1 for D (7 bases). Per the germline V gene, CDR1 is KGHDR and CDR2 is SFDVKD. The CDR3 is made up of 16 amino acids. V shed 3 bases and J shed 7 bases, with 20 bases lying between them. CDR3 in DNA: TGTGCCACCAGTGATGGGGCAGGGGGGACTGGCGGGACCCAGTACTTC. Protein product: CATSDGAGGTGGTQYF.

The V gene is TRBV3-1 (or the pseudogene TRBV3-2), the J gene TRBJ1-6; D unclear. Trimming cost V 4 bases and J 7 bases, with 8 bases left between them. CDR1 is LGHDT, CDR2 YNNKEL, per germline (reference sequence). This CDR3 is 13 amino acids long. The DNA of the CDR3 is TGTGCCAGCAGCCCTAACCTAAATTCACCCCTCCACTTT. Its protein product is CASSPNLNSPLHF.

This clone turned up a few times. The rearrangement links TRBV5-1 to TRBJ1-6; 7 nucleotides line up with TRBD1. CDR3 length equals 15 residues. V shed 3 bases, J shed 7 bases, and the junction held 7 bases outside the gene matches. The germline V gene encodes CDR1 SGHRS and CDR2 YFSETQ. DNA for the CDR3: TGCGCCAGCAGCTCATCGGGACAGTACAATTCACCCCTCCACTTT. Translation gives CASSSSGQYNSPLHF. Supplemented by reference TRBV5-1 and TRBJ1-6, the full variable domain reads KAGVTQTPRYLIKTRGQQVTLSCSPISGHRSVSWYQQTPGQGLQFLFEYFSETQRNKGNFPGRFSGRQFSNSRSEMNVSTLELGDSALYLCASSSSGQYNSPLHFGNGTRLTVT.

The count of this clone is one. The chain has TRBV28 and TRBJ1-1, with a possible D match to TRBD1 (6 bases). Germline CDR1 is MDHEN and CDR2 is SYDVKM. The CDR3 loop spans 14 amino acids. Trimming cost V 3 bases and J 6 bases, with 14 bases left between them. The CDR3 here is CASSFRGSRAEAFF. The CDR3 bases are TGTGCCAGCAGTTTCAGGGGAAGCCGGGCTGAAGCTTTCTTT.

J is TRBJ2-1 and V is TRBV25-1; D might be TRBD2 (6 bases). Germline V gene sequence: CDR1 MGHDK, CDR2 SYGVNS. The CDR3 runs to 17 residues. Trimming took 0 bases from V and 0 from J, leaving 12 bases between them. This CDR3 is CASSEYSVGSSYNEQFF. The CDR3 DNA sequence: TGTGCCAGCAGTGAATATTCGGTCGGGAGCTCCTACAATGAGCAGTTCTTC.

In its sample, this clone was seen once. J is TRBJ2-7 and V is TRBV18, with 8 positions matching TRBD1. Trimming at V came to 5 bases and at J to 5 bases, leaving 11 bases not matched to a gene. The CDR3 covers 15 residues. Looked up from germline, CDR1 is KGHSH and CDR2 is LQKENI. The CDR3 region has the DNA TGTGCCAGCTCAAAAGGCTCAGGGGGCGGCGACGAGCAGTACTTC. Its translation is CASSKGSGGGDEQYF.

V gene TRBV19 combines with J gene TRBJ2-3, with D tentatively TRBD1 (5 bases). Germline CDR1 LNHDA, CDR2 SQIVND (reference sequence). V lost 1 base, J lost 0 bases, and 14 bases lay in between. This CDR3 comprises 17 residues. The CDR3 spells CASSIVLAGISTDTQYF. The DNA for the CDR3 is TGTGCCAGTAGTATAGTTCTGGCAGGGATTAGCACAGATACGCAGTATTTT.